The rows below give T cell receptor beta chains drawn from one sample of a study of PD-1 blockade in classical Hodgkin lymphoma. Produced via immunoSEQ multiplex PCR; TCRdb's table is partial and in-frame only. The sample carries about 58,000 clones, less than 95% recorded once. Sequencing used peripheral blood mononuclear cells (PBMCs), obtained before the second cycle of nivolumab. Receptors originate from a human donor with classical Hodgkin lymphoma. Both conserved end residues are part of each CDR3. Each record gives: J gene, V gene, CDR3 length, CDR3 protein.

j_gene: TRBJ1-4; v_gene: TRBV2; len: 14; CDR3aa: CASSEDRAREKLFF
j_gene: TRBJ2-1; v_gene: TRBV9; len: 15; CDR3aa: CASSVATTSYNEQFF
j_gene: TRBJ2-7; v_gene: TRBV9; len: 12; CDR3aa: CADRTGSYEQYF
j_gene: TRBJ2-1; v_gene: TRBV27; len: 13; CDR3aa: CASSSAGDWEQFF
j_gene: TRBJ1-6; v_gene: TRBV7-6; len: 14; CDR3aa: CASSLVIEDSPLHF
j_gene: TRBJ1-1; v_gene: TRBV14; len: 15; CDR3aa: CASSQAEGWNTEAFF
j_gene: TRBJ2-2; v_gene: TRBV19; len: 13; CDR3aa: CASLTRDTGELFF
j_gene: TRBJ2-2; v_gene: TRBV5-1; len: 16; CDR3aa: CASSMSGTEHTGELFF
j_gene: TRBJ2-7; v_gene: TRBV27; len: 12; CDR3aa: CASSGISYEQYF
j_gene: TRBJ2-5; v_gene: TRBV5-1; len: 14; CDR3aa: CASSPGNSQETQYF
j_gene: TRBJ2-7; v_gene: TRBV5-4; len: 14; CDR3aa: CASSSGTGGYEQYF
j_gene: TRBJ2-7; v_gene: TRBV5-4; len: 14; CDR3aa: CASSPGDSAYEQYF
j_gene: TRBJ1-1; v_gene: TRBV19; len: 15; CDR3aa: CASSNYRWGTSEAFF
j_gene: TRBJ2-2; v_gene: TRBV25-1; len: 14; CDR3aa: CASSEYWETGELFF
j_gene: TRBJ2-1; v_gene: TRBV4-3; len: 16; CDR3aa: CASSQDRWDRYNEQFF
j_gene: TRBJ2-1; v_gene: TRBV5-1; len: 16; CDR3aa: CASSKGTSGQYNEQFF
j_gene: TRBJ1-3; v_gene: TRBV5-4; len: 14; CDR3aa: CASSPLGSSGTIYF
j_gene: -; v_gene: TRBV5-4; len: 15; CDR3aa: CASSWEGRGPYEQYF
j_gene: TRBJ2-5; v_gene: TRBV2; len: 13; CDR3aa: CASKIGYQETQYF
j_gene: TRBJ2-1; v_gene: TRBV5-1; len: 13; CDR3aa: CASSWGGQNEQFF
j_gene: TRBJ1-5; v_gene: TRBV2; len: 15; CDR3aa: CASTNRRVSNQPQHF
j_gene: TRBJ1-5; v_gene: TRBV28; len: 20; CDR3aa: CASSLRWPGPQNRVIRPQHF
j_gene: TRBJ2-3; v_gene: TRBV6-1; len: 18; CDR3aa: CASSVKAGTLASTDTQYF
j_gene: TRBJ2-7; v_gene: TRBV11-2; len: 15; CDR3aa: CASSEPLAGEGEQYF
j_gene: TRBJ2-7; v_gene: TRBV5-4; len: 15; CDR3aa: CASSPGGAGTYEQYF
j_gene: TRBJ2-5; v_gene: TRBV15; len: 15; CDR3aa: CATSRDTPVPETQYF
j_gene: TRBJ1-5; v_gene: TRBV6-5; len: 14; CDR3aa: CASRSRGGNQPQHF
j_gene: TRBJ2-6; v_gene: TRBV19; len: 14; CDR3aa: CASLETSGANVLTF
j_gene: TRBJ2-1; v_gene: TRBV7-9; len: 17; CDR3aa: CASSLVGLAGGGNEQFF
j_gene: TRBJ2-7; v_gene: TRBV28; len: 12; CDR3aa: CASSLAAYEQYF
j_gene: TRBJ2-7; v_gene: TRBV28; len: 15; CDR3aa: CASSPSTSAYYEQYF
j_gene: TRBJ1-4; v_gene: TRBV11-2; len: 19; CDR3aa: CASSPIVRDRDATNEKLFF
j_gene: TRBJ2-3; v_gene: TRBV5-1; len: 14; CDR3aa: CASSLDKSTDTQYF